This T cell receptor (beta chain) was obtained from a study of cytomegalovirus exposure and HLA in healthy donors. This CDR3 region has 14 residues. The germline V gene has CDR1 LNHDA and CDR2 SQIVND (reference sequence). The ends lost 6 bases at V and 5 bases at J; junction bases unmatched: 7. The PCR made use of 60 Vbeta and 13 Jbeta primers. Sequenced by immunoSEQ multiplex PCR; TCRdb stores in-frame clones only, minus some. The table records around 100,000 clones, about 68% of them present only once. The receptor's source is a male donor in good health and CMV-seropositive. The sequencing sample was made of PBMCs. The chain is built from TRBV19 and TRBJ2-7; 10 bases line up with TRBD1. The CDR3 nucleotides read TGTGCCAGTAGCATGACAGGGGGCGTGGACGAGCAGTACTTC. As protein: CASSMTGGVDEQYF.